What follows are 22 T cell receptor beta chains derived from one specimen sequenced in a study of T cell responses to AZD1222 COVID-19 vaccine. The data were produced by immunoSEQ multiplex PCR, yet TCRdb's version contains in-frame clones alone and is incomplete. The table records fewer than 200,000 clones, around nine tenths of them present only once. Sequencing used peripheral blood, obtained 28 days after the second dose of the MenACWY control vaccine. Source of these receptors: an adult who received the MenACWY meningococcal vaccine as a control.

The rearrangement joins TRBV10-3 to TRBJ1-4, with no clear D. V was cut by 3 bases and J by 3 bases, with 8 bases left in between. Germline CDR1 ENHRY, CDR2 SYGVKD. The CDR3 length is 14 residues. This CDR3 reads CAISEGRSNEKLFF. The CDR3 DNA reads as TGTGCCATCAGTGAAGGCAGATCTAATGAAAAACTGTTTTTT.

The chain links TRBV11-2 to TRBJ2-6, with D possibly TRBD1 on 6 matching bases. Germline V lookup: CDR1 SGHAT, CDR2 FQNNGV. The CDR3 covers 14 residues. V lost 6 bases and J 2 bases, leaving 8 bases between the germline ends. The CDR3 nucleotides are TGTGCCAGCAGTTGGGGGCCTGGGGCCAACGTCCTGACTTTC. It is translated as CASSWGPGANVLTF.

The V and J genes are TRBV9 and TRBJ1-2; D is ambiguous. Deletions cut 0 bases from V and 4 bases from J, with 10 bases between. CDR1 is SGDLS, CDR2 YYNGEE, per germline. CDR3 length equals 14 residues. The CDR3 region has the DNA TGTGCCAGCAGCGTAGGACCCCGGACCTATGGCTACACCTTC. This translates into CASSVGPRTYGYTF.

J is TRBJ2-7 and V is TRBV7-9; a possible D gene is TRBD2 (5 bases). The germline V gene has CDR1 SEHNR and CDR2 FQNEAQ (reference sequence). The CDR3 totals 14 residues. The V gene lost 0 bases and the J gene lost 4 bases, with 10 bases spanning the gap. The DNA for the CDR3 is TGTGCCAGCAGCTTAGCGGGAGTTGGGTACGAGCAGTACTTC. Translated: CASSLAGVGYEQYF.

The chain employs TRBV29-1 and TRBJ2-7, with no clear D. Per germline, CDR1 SQVTM and CDR2 ANQGSEA. V was shortened by 4 bases and J by 4 bases, with 14 bases between the two germline ends. There are 13 residues in the CDR3. The CDR3 DNA reads as TGCAGCGTTGGGTTTACAGTTGAATACGAGCAGTACTTC. Its protein is CSVGFTVEYEQYF.

This sequence joins TRBV13 and TRBJ1-3; D remains unclear. The V gene lost 0 bases and the J gene lost 1 base, with 1 base spanning the gap. Per germline, CDR1 PRHDT and CDR2 FYEKMQ (reference sequence). This CDR3 comprises 13 residues. The CDR3 nucleotides are TGTGCCAGCAGCTTAGGGTCTGGAAACACCATATATTTT. As protein: CASSLGSGNTIYF.

V and J are TRBV28 and TRBJ1-1; 8 nucleotides line up with TRBD1. J gave up 5 bases and V 5 bases, and 10 bases lay outside the gene matches. The CDR3 totals 15 residues. The germline gives CDR1 MDHEN, CDR2 SYDVKM. CDR3 sequence: CASSPLQGAYTEAFF. DNA for the CDR3: TGTGCCAGCAGTCCACTTCAGGGGGCATATACTGAAGCTTTCTTT.

This clone was picked up a small number of times. This chain links TRBV7-2 with TRBJ2-1; 9 bases align to TRBD2. The CDR3 contains 16 residues. Trimming took 1 base from V and 4 from J; bases not matched to a gene: 5. Germline CDR1 and CDR2: SGHTA and FQGNSA. The chain's CDR3 is CASSLVRLAVYNEQFF. CDR3 sequence (DNA): TGTGCCAGCAGCTTAGTAAGACTAGCGGTTTACAATGAGCAGTTCTTC.

This chain connects TRBV27 to TRBJ2-1; 7 positions match TRBD2. The germline V gene encodes CDR1 MNHEY and CDR2 SMNVEV (reference sequence). Unmatched junction bases numbered 11, after V lost 3 bases and J lost 6 bases. The CDR3 is 16 residues long. In nucleotides, the CDR3 is TGTGCCAGCAGTTTCATTGGGGCGGGAGTTTCCAATGAGCAGTTCTTC. Translating gives CASSFIGAGVSNEQFF.

This rearrangement joins TRBV28 to TRBJ1-2, with D possibly TRBD1 on 5 matching bases. The CDR3 covers 17 residues. V lost 5 bases and J 0 bases, leaving 19 bases between the germline ends. Germline values: CDR1 MDHEN, CDR2 SYDVKM. The CDR3 DNA reads TGTGCCAGCAGTGCGGGGACCGCGGCGTCAGCTAACTATGGCTACACCTTC. As protein: CASSAGTAASANYGYTF.

The genes are TRBV7-2 and TRBJ2-5; D possibly corresponds to TRBD2 (6 bases). Between the trimmed V and J ends, which lost 3 bases and 0 bases, there was a span of 11 bases. CDR3 length: 15 amino acids. The germline V gene has CDR1 SGHTA and CDR2 FQGNSA. This chain's CDR3 is CASSFGGDYQETQYF. In DNA form, the CDR3 reads TGTGCCAGCAGCTTTGGTGGGGACTACCAAGAGACCCAGTACTTC.

The rearrangement joins TRBV2 to TRBJ1-5; D is unclear. Per the germline V gene, CDR1 is SNHLY and CDR2 is FYNNEI. The length of the CDR3 is 15 residues. V dropped 7 bases and J dropped 1 base, with 14 bases sitting between them. CDR3 residues: CASTLNRPSNQPQHF. CDR3 DNA: TGTGCCAGCACCCTGAACAGACCCAGCAATCAGCCCCAGCATTTT.

The chain is built from TRBV7-3 and TRBJ2-3; TRBD2 matches 7 bases. The V gene's germline CDR1 is SGHTA and CDR2 FQGTGA. This CDR3 is 16 amino acids long. The V gene end was trimmed by 4 bases and the J gene end by 3 bases; junction bases not matched to a gene: 10. The CDR3 protein is CASSSQGGSGTDTQYF. In DNA form, the CDR3 reads TGTGCCAGCAGCTCCCAGGGCGGGAGTGGAACAGATACGCAGTATTTT.

The rearrangement links TRBV5-5 to TRBJ2-7, with D possibly TRBD2 on 6 matching bases. Germline lookup yields CDR1 SGHKS and CDR2 YYEKEE (reference sequence). CDR3 length equals 14 residues. Trimming stripped 0 bases from V and 4 bases from J, with 11 bases between. The CDR3 DNA sequence: TGTGCCAGCAGCTTGGATGCAGGGACTTACGAGCAGTACTTC. This codes for CASSLDAGTYEQYF.

V is TRBV6-5 and J is TRBJ2-5; TRBD1 agrees at 9 bases. The CDR3 has 15 residues. The V gene's germline CDR1 is MNHEY and CDR2 SVGAGI. The junction had 10 bases not matched to a gene; V was cut back by 2 bases and J by 9 bases. DNA of the CDR3: TGTGCCAGCAGTTACGGCCGGGACAGGGCAGGTTCCCAGTACTTC. It translates to CASSYGRDRAGSQYF.

J is TRBJ2-5 and V is TRBV28; D is undetermined. V was clipped by 3 bases and J by 5 bases, with 7 bases between them. Germline lookup yields CDR1 MDHEN and CDR2 SYDVKM. This CDR3 comprises 12 residues. CDR3 in amino acids: CASSFSAETQYF. The CDR3 bases are TGTGCCAGCAGTTTCTCGGCGGAGACCCAGTACTTC.

The CDR3: CASSETDNYGYTF. The CDR3 DNA is TGTGCCAGCAGTGAGACAGATAACTATGGCTACACCTTC. The J gene is TRBJ1-2, the V gene TRBV11-3; D is perhaps TRBD1 (5 bases). V lost 6 bases and J lost 1, with 9 bases in between. The CDR3 consists of 13 residues. Germline V gene sequence: CDR1 SGHNT, CDR2 YENEEA.

The CDR3 reads CASSQVSGQGFGYTF. The CDR3 coding sequence is TGTGCCAGCAGCCAAGTATCGGGACAGGGATTCGGCTACACCTTC. This chain uses TRBV3-1 (or the pseudogene TRBV3-2) with TRBJ1-2, with TRBD1 matching 9 bases. CDR1 LGHDT and CDR2 YNNKEL come from the germline V gene (reference sequence). With V trimmed by 1 base and J by 8 bases, 8 bases remained unmatched. The CDR3 totals 15 residues.

The chain combines TRBV28 with TRBJ2-2; no clear D. This CDR3 is 12 amino acids long. The germline V and J ends were trimmed by 2 bases and 5 bases, with 3 bases remaining between them. Germline lookup yields CDR1 MDHEN and CDR2 SYDVKM. The CDR3, as DNA: TGTGCCAGCAGTTTAATGACCGGGGAGCTGTTTTTT. Translating it yields CASSLMTGELFF.

The genes are TRBV2 and TRBJ2-1; the match to TRBD1 covers 9 bases. In germline, CDR1 is SNHLY, CDR2 FYNNEI. The CDR3 is 14 residues long. The V gene end was trimmed by 6 bases and the J gene end by 5 bases; junction bases not matched to a gene: 5. This CDR3 is CASRGGQGHNEQFF. CDR3 nucleotide sequence: TGTGCCAGCAGGGGGGGACAGGGACACAATGAGCAGTTCTTC.

The chain joins TRBV27 to TRBJ1-1, with unresolved D. Germline CDR1 MNHEY, CDR2 SMNVEV (reference sequence). The length of the CDR3 is 15 residues. Trimming removed 0 bases from V and 5 bases from J, with 13 bases in between. CDR3 protein: CASSLSGRAGTEAFF. The CDR3, as DNA: TGTGCCAGCAGTTTATCGGGGAGGGCGGGGACTGAAGCTTTCTTT.

The J gene is TRBJ1-2, the V gene TRBV20-1, with TRBD1 matching over 8 bases. The length of the CDR3 is 11 residues. Unmatched junction bases numbered 3, after V lost 7 bases and J lost 5 bases. Germline-derived CDR1 and CDR2 are DFQATT and SNEGSKA (reference sequence). The DNA of the CDR3 is TGCAGTGTCCAGGGGGCGTATGGCTACACCTTC. Translation gives CSVQGAYGYTF.